This record looks at one TCR beta chain sequence and its context. Its antigen remains unknown. Using immunoSEQ multiplex PCR, the repertoire was profiled, and TCRdb retains in-frame clones only, with some absent. The data show some 30,000 clones, with approximately 78% seen just once and less than 35% held by the top ten. Germline CDR1 is SGHTA and CDR2 is FQGNSA. The CDR3 spans 17 residues. Trimming took 4 bases from V and 1 from J; bases not matched to a gene: 9. This specimen comes from a study of vaccination effects on CD4 cells after COVID-19. Whole-study findings and limits: Marked contraction was observed in infection-induced and vaccine-induced clones late after vaccination.

Antigen-specific CD4+ T cells were expanded (with viral peptide pools) by the ViraFEST assay ahead of sequencing. On day 10 of culture, CD4+ T cells were separated out. Sometime from March through December 2020, the person acquired a SARS-CoV-2 infection that PCR confirmed. This chain uses TRBV7-2 with TRBJ2-3; 9 bases fit TRBD2. Sequencing used CD4+ T cells from PBMCs cultured with a peptide pool, obtained before COVID-19 vaccination. The sequence was obtained from a human donor who had a prior SARS-CoV-2 infection. CDR3 loop: CASSSLLAGDGTDTQYF. CDR3 DNA: TGTGCCAGCAGCTCCCTACTAGCGGGCGACGGCACAGATACGCAGTATTTT.